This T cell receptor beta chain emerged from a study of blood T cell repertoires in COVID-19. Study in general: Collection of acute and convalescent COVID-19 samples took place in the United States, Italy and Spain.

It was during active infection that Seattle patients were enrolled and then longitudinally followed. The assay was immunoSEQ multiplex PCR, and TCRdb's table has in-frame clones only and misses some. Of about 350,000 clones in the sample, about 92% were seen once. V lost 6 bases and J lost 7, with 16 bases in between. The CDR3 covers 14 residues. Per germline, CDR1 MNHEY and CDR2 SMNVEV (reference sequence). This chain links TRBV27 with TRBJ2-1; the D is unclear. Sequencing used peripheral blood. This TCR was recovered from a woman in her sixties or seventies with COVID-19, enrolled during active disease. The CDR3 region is CASRRQQSWNEQFF. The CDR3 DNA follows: TGTGCCAGCAGGCGACAACAGAGCTGGAATGAGCAGTTCTTC.